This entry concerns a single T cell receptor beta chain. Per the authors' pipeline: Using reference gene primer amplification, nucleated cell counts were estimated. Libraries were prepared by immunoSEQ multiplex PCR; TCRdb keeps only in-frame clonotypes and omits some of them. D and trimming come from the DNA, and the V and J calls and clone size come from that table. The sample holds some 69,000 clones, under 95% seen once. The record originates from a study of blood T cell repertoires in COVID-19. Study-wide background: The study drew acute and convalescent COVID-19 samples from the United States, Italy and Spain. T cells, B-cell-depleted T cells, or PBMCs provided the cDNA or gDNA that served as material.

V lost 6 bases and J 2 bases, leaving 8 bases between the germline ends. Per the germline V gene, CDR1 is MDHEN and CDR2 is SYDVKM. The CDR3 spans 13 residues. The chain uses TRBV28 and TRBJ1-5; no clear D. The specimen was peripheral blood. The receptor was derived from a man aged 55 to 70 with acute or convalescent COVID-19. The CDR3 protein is CASSLNGNQPQHF. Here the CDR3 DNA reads TGTGCCAGCAGCCTAAATGGCAATCAGCCCCAGCATTTT. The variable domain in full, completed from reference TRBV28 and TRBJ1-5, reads DVKVTQSSRYLVKRTGEKVFLECVQDMDHENMFWYRQDPGLGLRLIYFSYDVKMKEKGDIPEGYSVSREKKERFSLILESASTNQTSMYLCASSLNGNQPQHFGDGTRLSIL.